This T cell receptor beta chain is from a study of blood T cells in healthy people across ages. The CDR3 runs 17 residues. Germline V lookup: CDR1 MGHRA, CDR2 YSYEKL. V lost 11 bases, J lost 2 bases, and 12 bases stayed unmatched. The sample holds one count of this clonotype. With a J-beta primer mix and a sample-barcoded 5' primer, a second PCR ran roughly 6 to 12 cycles. TCRdb re-analysed the 5' RACE reads in MiXCR, keeping a single row per CDR3 protein. The profile covers about 1.8 million distinct CDR3 sequences, with 49% appearing a single time and roughly 2.1% taken by the ten largest. The specimen sequenced was blood. The chain has TRBV4-1 and TRBJ2-5; 15 bases line up with TRBD2. The receptor was derived from a woman aged 35 to 49 in good health. For the CDR3, the DNA is TGCGCCTGCTCCAGGACTAGCGGGGGGGCAGGTCAAGAGACCCAGTACTTC. This codes for CACSRTSGGAGQETQYF.